This T cell receptor (beta chain) was captured by sequencing in a study of T cell responses to AZD1222 COVID-19 vaccine. Study conclusions and caveats: Regions left unmutated in variants are reportedly the target of nearly half of spike-specific TCRs. Breadth and depth of Spike-specific TCRs rose after two AZD1222 doses. Sampling that yielded the repertoires occurred only after the peak T cell response. The donors showed a predominance of white British ancestry and of females, with possible underestimation of clonal diversity.

Comments on this clone: Its antigen remains unidentified.

Produced via immunoSEQ multiplex PCR; TCRdb's table is partial and in-frame only. Altogether more than 150,000 clones are present, approximately 92% being singletons, with the ten largest covering 10%. The sample consisted of peripheral blood, taken on day 0 of AZD1222 vaccination. The TCR was taken from an adult in good health.

This CDR3 is CASSPRDRGSGGYTF. The CDR3 DNA sequence: TGTGCCAGCAGTCCCAGGGACAGGGGCTCGGGGGGCTACACCTTC. V usage is TRBV2 and J usage is TRBJ1-2, with 10 positions matching TRBD1. V dropped 5 bases and J dropped 8; count of bases not matched to a gene: 11. Looked up from germline, CDR1 is SNHLY and CDR2 is FYNNEI. The CDR3 runs to 15 residues.